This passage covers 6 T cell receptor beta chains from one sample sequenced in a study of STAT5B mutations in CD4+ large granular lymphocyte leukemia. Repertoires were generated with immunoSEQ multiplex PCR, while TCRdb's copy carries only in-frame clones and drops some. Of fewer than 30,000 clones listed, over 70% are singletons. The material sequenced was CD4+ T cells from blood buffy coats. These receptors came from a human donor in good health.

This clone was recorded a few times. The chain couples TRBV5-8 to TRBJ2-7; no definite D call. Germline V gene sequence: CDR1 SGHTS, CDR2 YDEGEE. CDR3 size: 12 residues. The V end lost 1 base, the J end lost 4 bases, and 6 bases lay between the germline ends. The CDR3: CASSLSTYEQYF. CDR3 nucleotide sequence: TGTGCCAGCAGCTTGTCGACTTACGAGCAGTACTTC.

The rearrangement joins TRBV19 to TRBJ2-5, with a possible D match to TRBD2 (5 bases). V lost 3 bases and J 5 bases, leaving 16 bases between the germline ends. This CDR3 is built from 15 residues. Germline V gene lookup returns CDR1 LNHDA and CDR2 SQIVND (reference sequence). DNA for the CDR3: TGTGCCAGTAGTATCGGAGAGGGAGTGAAGGAGACCCAGTACTTC. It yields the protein CASSIGEGVKETQYF. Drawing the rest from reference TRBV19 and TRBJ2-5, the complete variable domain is DGGITQSPKYLFRKEGQNVTLSCEQNLNHDAMYWYRQDPGQGLRLIYYSQIVNDFQKGDIAEGYSVSREKKESFPLTVTSAQKNPTAFYLCASSIGEGVKETQYFGPGTRLLVL.

Here the CDR3 reads CASSLLTGGEQETQYF. For the CDR3, the DNA is TGTGCCAGCAGCTTACTGACAGGCGGGGAACAAGAGACCCAGTACTTC. This rearrangement joins TRBV11-2 to TRBJ2-5, with D possibly called TRBD1 or TRBD2 (6 bases each). The length of the CDR3 is 16 residues. Germline lookup yields CDR1 SGHAT and CDR2 FQNNGV. Trimming stripped 2 bases from V and 2 bases from J, with 15 bases between.

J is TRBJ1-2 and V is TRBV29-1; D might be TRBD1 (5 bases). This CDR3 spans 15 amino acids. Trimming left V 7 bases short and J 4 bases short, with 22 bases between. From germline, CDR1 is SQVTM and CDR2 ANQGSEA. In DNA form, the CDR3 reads TGCAGCGAGCCCCGCCGGGGGGGGGTAGCCTATGGCTACACCTTC. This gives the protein CSEPRRGGVAYGYTF.

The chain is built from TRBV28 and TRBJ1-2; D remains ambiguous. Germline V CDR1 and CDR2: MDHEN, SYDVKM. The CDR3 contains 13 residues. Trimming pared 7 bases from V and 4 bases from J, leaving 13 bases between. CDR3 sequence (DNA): TGTGCCAGCACCCTCGGGGAGTCCTATGGCTACACCTTC. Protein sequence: CASTLGESYGYTF.

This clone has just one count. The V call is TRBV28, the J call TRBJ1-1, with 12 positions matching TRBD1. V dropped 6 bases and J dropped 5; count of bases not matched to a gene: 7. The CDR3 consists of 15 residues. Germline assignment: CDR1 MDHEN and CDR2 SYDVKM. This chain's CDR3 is CASRPQGQGATEAFF. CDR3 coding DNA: TGTGCCAGCAGACCCCAGGGACAGGGGGCGACTGAAGCTTTCTTT.